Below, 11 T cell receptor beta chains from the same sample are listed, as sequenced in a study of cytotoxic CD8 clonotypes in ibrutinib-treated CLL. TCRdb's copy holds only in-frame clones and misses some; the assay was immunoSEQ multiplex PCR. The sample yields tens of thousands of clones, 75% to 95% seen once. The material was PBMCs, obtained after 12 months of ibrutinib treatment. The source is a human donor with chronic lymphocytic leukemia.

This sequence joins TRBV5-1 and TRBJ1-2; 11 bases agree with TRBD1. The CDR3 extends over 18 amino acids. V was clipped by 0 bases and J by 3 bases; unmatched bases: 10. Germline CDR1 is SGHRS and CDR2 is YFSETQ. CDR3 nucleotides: TGCGCCAGCAGCTTGGTTTCTCCCGGGACAGGGGGTTACTATGGCTACACCTTC. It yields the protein CASSLVSPGTGGYYGYTF.

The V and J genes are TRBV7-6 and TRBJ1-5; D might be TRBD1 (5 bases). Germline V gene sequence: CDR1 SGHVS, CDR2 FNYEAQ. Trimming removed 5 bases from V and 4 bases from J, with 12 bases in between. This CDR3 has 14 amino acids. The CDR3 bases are TGTGCCAGCAGCACCTCAGACAGTAATCAGCCCCAGCATTTT. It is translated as CASSTSDSNQPQHF.

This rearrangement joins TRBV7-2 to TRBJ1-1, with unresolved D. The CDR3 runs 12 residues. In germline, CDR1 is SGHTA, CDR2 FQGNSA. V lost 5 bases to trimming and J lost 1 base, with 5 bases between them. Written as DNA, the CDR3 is TGTGCCAGCAGCCGGGGGAACACTGAAGCTTTCTTT. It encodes CASSRGNTEAFF.

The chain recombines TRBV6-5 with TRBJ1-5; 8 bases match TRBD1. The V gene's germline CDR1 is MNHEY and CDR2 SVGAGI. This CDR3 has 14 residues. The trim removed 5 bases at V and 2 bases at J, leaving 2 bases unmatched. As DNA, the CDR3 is TGTGCCAGCAGTCCGGGACAGGGCAATCAGCCCCAGCATTTT. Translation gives CASSPGQGNQPQHF.

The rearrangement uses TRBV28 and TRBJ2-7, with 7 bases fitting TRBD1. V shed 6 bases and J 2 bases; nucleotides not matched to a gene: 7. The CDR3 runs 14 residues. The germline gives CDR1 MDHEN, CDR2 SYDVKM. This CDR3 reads CASREAGGTYEQYF. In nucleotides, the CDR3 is TGTGCCAGCAGGGAGGCAGGGGGAACCTACGAGCAGTACTTC.

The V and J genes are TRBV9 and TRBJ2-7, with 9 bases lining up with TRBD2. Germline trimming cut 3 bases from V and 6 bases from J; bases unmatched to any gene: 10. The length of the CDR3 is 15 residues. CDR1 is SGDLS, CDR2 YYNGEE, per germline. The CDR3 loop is CASSASSGRQGEQYF. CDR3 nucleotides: TGTGCCAGCAGCGCCAGCAGCGGGAGGCAGGGCGAGCAGTACTTC.

The CDR3 loop reads CASSVSRESGSNQPQHF. As DNA, the CDR3 is TGTGCCAGCAGTGTTTCGAGGGAATCGGGGAGCAATCAGCCCCAGCATTTT. The chain is built from TRBV2 and TRBJ1-5, with D unresolved. Germline V gene data show CDR1 as SNHLY and CDR2 as FYNNEI. The CDR3 covers 17 residues. V lost 4 bases to trimming and J lost 1 base, with 17 bases between them.

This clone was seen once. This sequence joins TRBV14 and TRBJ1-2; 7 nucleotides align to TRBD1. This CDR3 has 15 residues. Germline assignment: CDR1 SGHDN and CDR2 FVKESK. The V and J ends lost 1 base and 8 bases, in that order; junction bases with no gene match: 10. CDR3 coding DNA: TGTGCCAGCAGCCAAGTCGCAGGGGGTGTAAAAGGCTACACCTTC. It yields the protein CASSQVAGGVKGYTF.

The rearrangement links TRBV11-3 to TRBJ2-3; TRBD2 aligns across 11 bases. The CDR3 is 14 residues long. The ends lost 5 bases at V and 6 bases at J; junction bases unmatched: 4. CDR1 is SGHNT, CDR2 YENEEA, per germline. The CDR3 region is CASSVTSGSDTQYF. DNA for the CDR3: TGTGCCAGCAGCGTCACTAGCGGGAGCGATACGCAGTATTTT.

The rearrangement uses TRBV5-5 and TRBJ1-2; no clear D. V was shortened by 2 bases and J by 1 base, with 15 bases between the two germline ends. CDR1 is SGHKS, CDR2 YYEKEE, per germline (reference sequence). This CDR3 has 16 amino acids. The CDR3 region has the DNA TGTGCCAGCAGCTTTTGGATGGAGCCACTTAACTATGGCTACACCTTC. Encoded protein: CASSFWMEPLNYGYTF.

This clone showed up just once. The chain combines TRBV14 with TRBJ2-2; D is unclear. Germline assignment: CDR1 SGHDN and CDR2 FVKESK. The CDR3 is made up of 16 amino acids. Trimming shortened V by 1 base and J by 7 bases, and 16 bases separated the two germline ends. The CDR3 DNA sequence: TGTGCCAGCAGCCAAGCCCGTTCTCAGTTACGCGGGGAGCTGTTTTTT. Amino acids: CASSQARSQLRGELFF.